The rows below give T cell receptor beta chains drawn from one sample of a study of Graves' ophthalmopathy and Graves' hyperthyroidism. TCRdb analysed the multiplex PCR reads with MiXCR anew, one entry per CDR3 protein. The sample lists around 660,000 distinct CDR3 sequences, about 40% seen once, with 3% to 4% in the top ten. Sequencing was performed on peripheral blood. The source of these receptors is an adult man with Graves' ophthalmopathy. The CDR3 runs from the conserved cysteine through the conserved F or W. The order of the fields is J gene, clone size, D gene, V gene, CDR3 protein, CDR3 DNA. The D gene is left open where the match is weak. Expanded clones get a size class; other rows say once, few or many, or leave the size out.

>TRBJ1-4|many|-|TRBV10-3
CAISESGVMGEKLFF
TGTGCCATCAGTGAGTCGGGGGTAATGGGTGAAAAACTGTTTTTT
>TRBJ1-2|many|-|TRBV2
CASSVSGTDGYTF
TGTGCCAGCTCGGTTAGCGGAACAGACGGCTACACCTTC
>TRBJ2-2|-|-|TRBV12-3/TRBV12-4
CASSLTGEDTGELFF
TGTGCCAGCAGTTTAACAGGGGAGGACACCGGGGAGCTGTTTTTT
>TRBJ1-4|many|-|TRBV7-9
CASSQGNEKLFF
TGTGCCAGCAGTCAGGGTAATGAAAAACTGTTTTTT
>TRBJ2-7|many|-|TRBV5-6
CASSFRDKYEQYF
TGTGCCAGCAGCTTCCGGGACAAATACGAGCAGTACTTC
>TRBJ1-5|-|-|TRBV12-3/TRBV12-4
CASSEGDRNF
TGTGCCAGCAGTGAGGGTGATCGTAATTTT
>TRBJ2-7|few|TRBD2|TRBV20-1
CSASPLAGGPYEQYF
TGCAGTGCTTCCCCTTTAGCGGGGGGGCCTTACGAGCAGTACTTC
>TRBJ1-2|many|-|TRBV24-1
CATSDDGTSLEGGYTF
TGTGCCACCAGTGATGACGGGACGTCCCTAGAAGGCGGCTACACCTTC
>TRBJ2-5|many|TRBD1|TRBV5-1
CASSLATGVGETQYF
TGCGCCAGCAGCTTGGCCACAGGGGTAGGAGAGACCCAGTACTTC
>TRBJ1-1|many|TRBD1|TRBV10-3
CASRRTGDATEAFF
TGTGCCAGCAGGCGAACAGGGGATGCGACTGAAGCTTTCTTT